The sequence of this T cell receptor (beta chain) was determined in a study of T-cell reconstitution after alpha-beta-depleted transplantation in children. This CDR3 contains 19 residues. Trimming stripped 3 bases from V and 0 bases from J, with 17 bases between. Germline V gene data show CDR1 as KGHDR and CDR2 as SFDVKD. Library preparation (for TCRbeta) was performed with unique molecular identifiers. From the PCR reads, TCRdb called clonotypes with MiXCR, one entry per CDR3 protein. The sample shows some 500,000 distinct CDR3 sequences, about 17% of them seen only once. This clonotype originated in a human donor who donated a stem cell graft to a child with acute lymphoblastic leukemia. The material sequenced was PBMCs from the stem cell graft donor, taken from the stem cell graft. This sequence joins TRBV24-1 and TRBJ2-6, with D possibly TRBD1 on 6 matching bases. For the CDR3, the DNA is TGTGCCACCAGTGATCCCGCGCTCGGACAGACCTCTGGGGCCAACGTCCTGACTTTC. Residues: CATSDPALGQTSGANVLTF.